The present T cell receptor (beta chain) was sequenced within a study of spatial heterogeneity in lung cancer (dated by TCRdb to between 2018 and 2021). Background for the entire study: More beta-chain than alpha-chain transcripts were consistently detected, likely reflecting higher beta-chain transcript abundance. In the raw uncorrected reads, each unique combination of TCR and UMI appeared more than ten times on average. In non-small cell lung cancer, the study made a quantitative comparison of TCR alpha and beta repertoires among multiple tumor regions, matched nontumor lung and blood. TCR repertoire features were related to nonsynonymous mutation counts determined by whole-exome sequencing of tumor tissue. Both alpha and beta chains were TCR-sequenced in samples taken at surgery, namely 220 tumor regions, roughly 64 matched nontumor lung samples and over 55 PBMC samples. What the study reported, not specific to this receptor: Additional single-cell paired TCR alpha and beta sequencing was considered necessary to confirm, at a functional level, the hypothesis that regional TCRs recognize regional mutations. Ubiquitous expanded tumor TCRs were found in blood more often at tumor resection than at routine follow-up.

The time point tag for this specimen amounts to: sample taken at primary tumor resection. Whole RNA extracted from tumor and nontumor lung tissue, or from cryopreserved PBMC samples, was used for TCR sequencing without cell sorting. The donors were 65 to 85 patients from the lung TRACERx cohort who had early-stage, untreated non-small cell lung cancer. Patients were selected for TCR sequencing only if sufficient RNA was available from at least two tumor regions. The method behind the library was 5' RACE. TCRdb lists the instrument as NextSeq 500. The TCR library protocol attached a unique molecular identifier to each TCR cDNA molecule to allow correction of PCR and sequencing errors. The paper's data handling went like this. Decombinator tools were used for TCR identification, UMI-based error correction and CDR3 extraction. TCRs above a frequency of 2 per 1,000, corresponding to the top 1% of the tumor frequency distribution, were defined as expanded. Each repertoire was subsampled 100 times to 5,000 TCRs, after which Renyi diversity was computed with the R vegan package. To build CDR3 similarity networks, amino acid triplet string-kernel similarity was used, and CDR3s were connected when their pairwise similarity was above 0.82. TCRdb passed the public sequencing reads through fastp at Q25 and MiXCR, retaining productive beta sequences. Each record represents a unique CDR3 protein, reported with the most common genes and DNA among its rows. TCRdb, not the authors, supplied the V and J calls. Across this sample there are about 92,000 distinct CDR3 sequences, with less than 15% seen only once. The ten largest clones add up to over 40% of the sample.

This clonotype came up a few times. Its antigen specificity is not known. Qualities for individual bases were not recorded, and no much larger clone is one base off. The sequencing here drew on PBMCs, taken at surgery. This clonotype originated in a male donor with early-stage non-small cell lung cancer.

CDR3 sequence: CAIRRDIQETQYF. In nucleotides, the sequence is TGTGCCATCAGAAGAGACATCCAAGAGACCCAGTACTTC. The rearrangement joined TRBV10-3 to TRBJ2-5, with the D gene too uncertain to name. Trimming at the junction amounts to 6 bases on V and 1 base on J, and the germline ends lie 9 bases apart. The CDR3 contains 13 residues, cysteine and phenylalanine counted. Only the CDR3 DNA is retained, 39 bases long and in frame from the first base. The germline V gene gives CDR1 as ENHRY and CDR2 as SYGVKD.